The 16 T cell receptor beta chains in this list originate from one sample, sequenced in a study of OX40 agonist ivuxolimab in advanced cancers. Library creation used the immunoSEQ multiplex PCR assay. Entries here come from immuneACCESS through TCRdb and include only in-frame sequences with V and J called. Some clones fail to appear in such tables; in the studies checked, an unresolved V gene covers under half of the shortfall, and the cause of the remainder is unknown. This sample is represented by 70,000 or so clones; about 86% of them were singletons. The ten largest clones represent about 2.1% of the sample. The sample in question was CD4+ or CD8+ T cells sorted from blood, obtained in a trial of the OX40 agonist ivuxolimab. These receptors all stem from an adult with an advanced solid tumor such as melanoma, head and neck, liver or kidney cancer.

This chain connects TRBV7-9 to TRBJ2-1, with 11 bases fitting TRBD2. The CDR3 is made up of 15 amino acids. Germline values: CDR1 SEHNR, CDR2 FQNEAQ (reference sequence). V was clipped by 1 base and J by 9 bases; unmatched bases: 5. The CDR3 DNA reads TGTGCCAGCAGCTTAGATAGCGGGAGGGCCGGTGAGCAGTTCTTC. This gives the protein CASSLDSGRAGEQFF.

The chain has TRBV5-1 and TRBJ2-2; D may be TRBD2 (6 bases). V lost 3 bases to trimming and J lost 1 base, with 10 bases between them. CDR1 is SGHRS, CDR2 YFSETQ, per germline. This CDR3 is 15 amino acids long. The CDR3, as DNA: TGCGCCAGCAGCTCAAGGGGAGGGAACACCGGGGAGCTGTTTTTT. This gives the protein CASSSRGGNTGELFF. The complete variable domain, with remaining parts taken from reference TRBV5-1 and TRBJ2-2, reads KAGVTQTPRYLIKTRGQQVTLSCSPISGHRSVSWYQQTPGQGLQFLFEYFSETQRNKGNFPGRFSGRQFSNSRSEMNVSTLELGDSALYLCASSSRGGNTGELFFGEGSRLTVL.

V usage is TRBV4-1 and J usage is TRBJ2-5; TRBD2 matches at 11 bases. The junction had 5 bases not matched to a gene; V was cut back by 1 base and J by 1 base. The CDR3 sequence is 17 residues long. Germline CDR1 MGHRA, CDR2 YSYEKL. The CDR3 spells CASSQAGTSGIQETQYF. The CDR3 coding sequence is TGCGCCAGCAGCCAAGCCGGGACTAGCGGCATCCAAGAGACCCAGTACTTC.

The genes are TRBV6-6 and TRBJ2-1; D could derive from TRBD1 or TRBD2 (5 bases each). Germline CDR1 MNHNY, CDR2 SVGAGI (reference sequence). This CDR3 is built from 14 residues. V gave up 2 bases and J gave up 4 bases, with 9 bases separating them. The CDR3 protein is CASSYGEGYNEQFF. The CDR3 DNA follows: TGTGCCAGCAGTTACGGCGAGGGGTACAATGAGCAGTTCTTC.

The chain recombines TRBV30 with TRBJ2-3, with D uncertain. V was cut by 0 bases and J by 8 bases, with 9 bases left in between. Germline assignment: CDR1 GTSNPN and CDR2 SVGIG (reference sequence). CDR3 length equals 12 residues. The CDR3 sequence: CAWSVRSGTQYF. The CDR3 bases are TGTGCCTGGAGTGTAAGGTCAGGTACGCAGTATTTT. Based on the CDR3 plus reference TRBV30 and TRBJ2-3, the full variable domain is SQTIHQWPATLVQPVGSPLSLECTVEGTSNPNLYWYRQAAGRGLQLLFYSVGIGQISSEVPQNLSASRPQDRQFILSSKKLLLSDSGFYLCAWSVRSGTQYFGPGTRLTVL.

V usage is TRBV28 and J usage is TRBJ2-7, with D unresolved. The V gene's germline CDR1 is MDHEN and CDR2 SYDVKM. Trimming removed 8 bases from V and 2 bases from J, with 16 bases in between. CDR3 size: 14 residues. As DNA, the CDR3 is TGTGCCAGCTCGGGCACCACCCCTACCTACGAGCAGTACTTC. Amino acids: CASSGTTPTYEQYF.

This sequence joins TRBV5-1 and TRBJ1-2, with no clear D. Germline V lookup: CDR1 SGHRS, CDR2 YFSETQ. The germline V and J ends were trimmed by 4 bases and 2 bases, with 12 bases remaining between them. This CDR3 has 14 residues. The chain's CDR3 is CASSPSTPNYGYTF. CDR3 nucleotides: TGCGCCAGCAGCCCGTCGACACCGAACTATGGCTACACCTTC.

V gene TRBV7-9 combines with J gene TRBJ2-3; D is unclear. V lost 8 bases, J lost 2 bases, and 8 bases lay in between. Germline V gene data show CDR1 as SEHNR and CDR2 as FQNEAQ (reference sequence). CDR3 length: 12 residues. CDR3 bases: TGTGCCAGCGGCCTAGACACAGATACGCAGTATTTT. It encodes CASGLDTDTQYF.

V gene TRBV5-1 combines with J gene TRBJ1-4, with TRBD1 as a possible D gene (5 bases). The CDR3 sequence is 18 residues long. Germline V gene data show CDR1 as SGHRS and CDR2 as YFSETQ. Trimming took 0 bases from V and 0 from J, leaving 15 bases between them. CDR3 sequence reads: CASSLGWTQRSTNEKLFF. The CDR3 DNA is TGCGCCAGCAGCTTGGGTTGGACACAGAGATCAACTAATGAAAAACTGTTTTTT.

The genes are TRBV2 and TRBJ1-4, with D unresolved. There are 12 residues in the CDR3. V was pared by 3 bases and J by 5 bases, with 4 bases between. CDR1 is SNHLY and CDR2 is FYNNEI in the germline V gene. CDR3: CASSDRNEKLFF. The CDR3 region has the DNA TGTGCCAGCAGTGACAGAAATGAAAAACTGTTTTTT.

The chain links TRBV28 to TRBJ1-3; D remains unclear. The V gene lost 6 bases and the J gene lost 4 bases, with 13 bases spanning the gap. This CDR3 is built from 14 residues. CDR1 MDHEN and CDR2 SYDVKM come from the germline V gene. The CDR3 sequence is CASSPTIFGNTIYF. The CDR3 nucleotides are TGTGCCAGCAGCCCTACGATCTTCGGAAACACCATATATTTT.

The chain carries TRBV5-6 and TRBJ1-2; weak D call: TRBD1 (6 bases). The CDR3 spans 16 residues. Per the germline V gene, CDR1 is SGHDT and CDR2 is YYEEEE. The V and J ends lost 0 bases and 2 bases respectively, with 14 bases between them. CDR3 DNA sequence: TGTGCCAGCAGCTTGGGGGTGGGACATCTAAACTATGGCTACACCTTC. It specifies CASSLGVGHLNYGYTF.

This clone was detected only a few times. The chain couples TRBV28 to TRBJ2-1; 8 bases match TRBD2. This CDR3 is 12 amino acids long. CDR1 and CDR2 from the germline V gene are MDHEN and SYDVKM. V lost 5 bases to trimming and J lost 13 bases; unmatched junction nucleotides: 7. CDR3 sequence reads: CASSRGGWQQFF. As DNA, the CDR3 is TGTGCCAGCAGTCGGGGGGGCTGGCAACAGTTCTTC.

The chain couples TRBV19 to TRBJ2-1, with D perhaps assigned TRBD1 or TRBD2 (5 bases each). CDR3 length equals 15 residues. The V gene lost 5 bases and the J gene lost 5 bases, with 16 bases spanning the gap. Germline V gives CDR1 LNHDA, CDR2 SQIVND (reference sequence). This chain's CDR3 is CASSSRADTNNEQFF. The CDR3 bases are TGTGCCAGTAGTTCCCGAGCGGACACCAACAATGAGCAGTTCTTC. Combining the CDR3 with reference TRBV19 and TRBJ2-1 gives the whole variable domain DGGITQSPKYLFRKEGQNVTLSCEQNLNHDAMYWYRQDPGQGLRLIYYSQIVNDFQKGDIAEGYSVSREKKESFPLTVTSAQKNPTAFYLCASSSRADTNNEQFFGPGTRLTVL.

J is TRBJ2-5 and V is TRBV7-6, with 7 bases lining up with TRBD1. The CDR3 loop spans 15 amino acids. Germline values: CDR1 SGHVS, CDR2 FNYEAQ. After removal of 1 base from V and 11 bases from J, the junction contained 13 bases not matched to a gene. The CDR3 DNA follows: TGTGCCAGCAGCTTAGATAAGAACAGGGGATGGAAGCAGTACTTC. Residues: CASSLDKNRGWKQYF.

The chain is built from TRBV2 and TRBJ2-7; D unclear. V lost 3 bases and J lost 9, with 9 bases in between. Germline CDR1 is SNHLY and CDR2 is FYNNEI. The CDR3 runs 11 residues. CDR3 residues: CASSDRTPQYF. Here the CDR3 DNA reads TGTGCCAGCAGTGACAGGACCCCGCAGTACTTC.